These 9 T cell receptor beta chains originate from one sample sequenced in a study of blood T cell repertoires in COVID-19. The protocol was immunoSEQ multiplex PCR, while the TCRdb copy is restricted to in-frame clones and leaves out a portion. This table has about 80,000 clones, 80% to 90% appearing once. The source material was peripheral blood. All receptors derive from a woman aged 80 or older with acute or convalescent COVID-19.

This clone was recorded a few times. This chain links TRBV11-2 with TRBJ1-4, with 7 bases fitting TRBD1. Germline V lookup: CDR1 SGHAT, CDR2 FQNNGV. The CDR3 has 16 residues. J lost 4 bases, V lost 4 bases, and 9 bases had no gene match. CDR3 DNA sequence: TGTGCCAGCAGCTCAGACGGGACAGCGATTAATGAAAAACTGTTTTTT. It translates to CASSSDGTAINEKLFF.

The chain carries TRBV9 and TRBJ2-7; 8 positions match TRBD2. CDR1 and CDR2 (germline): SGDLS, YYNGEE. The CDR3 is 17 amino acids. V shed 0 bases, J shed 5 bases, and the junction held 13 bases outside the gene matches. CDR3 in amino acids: CASSVAAGGFRTDEQYF. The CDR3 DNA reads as TGTGCCAGCAGCGTAGCTGCGGGGGGCTTCCGGACGGACGAGCAGTACTTC.

CDR3 region: CAISETVYGYTF. In DNA, the CDR3 is TGTGCCATCAGTGAGACGGTTTATGGCTACACCTTC. The chain recombines TRBV10-3 with TRBJ1-2; D ambiguous. V was trimmed by 2 bases and J by 5 bases, leaving 6 bases between them. The CDR3 runs 12 residues. The germline V gene encodes CDR1 ENHRY and CDR2 SYGVKD.

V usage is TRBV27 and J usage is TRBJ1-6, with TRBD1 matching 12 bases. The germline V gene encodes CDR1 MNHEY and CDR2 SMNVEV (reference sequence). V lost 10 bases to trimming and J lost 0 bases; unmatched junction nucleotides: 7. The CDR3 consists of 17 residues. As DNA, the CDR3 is TGTGCCACAAGGGACAGGGGGCCGAGCTCCTATAATTCACCCCTCCACTTT. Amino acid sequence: CATRDRGPSSYNSPLHF.

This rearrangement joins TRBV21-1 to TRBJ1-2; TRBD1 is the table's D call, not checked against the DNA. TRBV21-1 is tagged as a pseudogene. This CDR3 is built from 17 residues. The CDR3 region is CASTPNYKQGSWDGYTF. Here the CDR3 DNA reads TGTGCCAGCACCCCAAACTACAAGCAGGGAAGTTGGGATGGCTACACCTTC.

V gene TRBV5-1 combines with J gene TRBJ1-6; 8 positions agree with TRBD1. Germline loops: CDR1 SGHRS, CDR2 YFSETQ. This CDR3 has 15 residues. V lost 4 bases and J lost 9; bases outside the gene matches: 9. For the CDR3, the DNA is TGCGCCAGCAGCCTAGGACAGGGAAGGAGTTCACCCCTCCACTTT. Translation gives CASSLGQGRSSPLHF.

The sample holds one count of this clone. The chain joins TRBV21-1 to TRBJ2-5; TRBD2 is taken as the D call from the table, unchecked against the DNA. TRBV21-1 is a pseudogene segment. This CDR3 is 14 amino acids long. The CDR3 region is CASSKAEETETQYF. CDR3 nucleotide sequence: TGTGCCAGCAGCAAAGCCGAGGAGACAGAGACCCAGTACTTC.

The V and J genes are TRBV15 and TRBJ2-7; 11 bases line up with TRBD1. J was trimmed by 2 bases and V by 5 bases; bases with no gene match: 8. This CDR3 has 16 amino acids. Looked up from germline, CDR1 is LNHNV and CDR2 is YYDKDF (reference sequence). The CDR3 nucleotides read TGTGCCACCAGCGGCCTAGGGACAGGGGGGGCCTACGAGCAGTACTTC. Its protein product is CATSGLGTGGAYEQYF.

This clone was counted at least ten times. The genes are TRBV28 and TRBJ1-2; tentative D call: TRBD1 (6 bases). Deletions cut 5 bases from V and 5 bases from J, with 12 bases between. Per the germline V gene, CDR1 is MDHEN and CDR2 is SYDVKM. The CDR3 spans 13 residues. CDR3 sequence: CASSTPGAYGYTF. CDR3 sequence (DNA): TGTGCCAGCAGTACCCCAGGGGCGTATGGCTACACCTTC.